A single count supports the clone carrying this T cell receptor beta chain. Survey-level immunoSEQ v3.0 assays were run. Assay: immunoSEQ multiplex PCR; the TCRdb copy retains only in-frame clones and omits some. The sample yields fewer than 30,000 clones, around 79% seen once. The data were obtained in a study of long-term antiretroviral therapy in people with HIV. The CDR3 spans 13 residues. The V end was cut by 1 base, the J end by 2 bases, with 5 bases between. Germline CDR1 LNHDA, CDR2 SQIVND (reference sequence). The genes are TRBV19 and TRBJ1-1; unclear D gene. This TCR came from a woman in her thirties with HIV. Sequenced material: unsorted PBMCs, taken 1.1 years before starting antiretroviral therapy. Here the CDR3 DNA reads TGTGCCAGTAGTATAGTTGTCAACACTGAAGCTTTCTTT. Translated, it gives CASSIVVNTEAFF.